These T cell receptor beta chains were read from a single sample in a study of blood T cell repertoires in COVID-19. Clones were sequenced by immunoSEQ multiplex PCR, and TCRdb holds only the in-frame ones, with some missing. The sample lists about 210,000 clones; roughly 90% were seen once. The sequenced sample consisted of PBMCs or T cells enriched from blood (not recorded which). These TCRs come from a man aged 18-30 years with acute COVID-19. Both conserved end residues are part of each CDR3. The D gene is left open where the match is weak. Clone size is stated in some rows and not others, as once, few, many or a class when expanded.

J gene,V gene,D gene,clone size,CDR3 protein,CDR3 DNA
TRBJ2-1,TRBV4-3,.,.,CASSQDRGNYNEQFF,TGCGCCAGCAGCCAAGATAGAGGGAATTACAATGAGCAGTTCTTC
TRBJ1-1,TRBV3-1/TRBV3-2,.,.,CASSQGKGLWDF,TGTGCCAGCAGCCAAGGAAAGGGGCTTTGGGACTTT
TRBJ2-7,TRBV28,.,.,CASSLPRVPSSYEQYF,TGTGCCAGCAGTTTACCCAGGGTCCCCAGCTCCTACGAGCAGTACTTC
TRBJ1-1,TRBV5-6,.,.,CASSGSAGARVSAFF,TGTGCCAGCAGCGGCAGTGCGGGGGCTCGTGTTTCGGCTTTCTTT
TRBJ2-1,TRBV2,TRBD1,.,CASSAAGGLDNEQFF,TGTGCCAGCAGTGCAGCAGGGGGTCTGGACAATGAGCAGTTCTTC
TRBJ1-1,TRBV29-1,TRBD1,.,CSGDREVNTEAFF,TGCAGCGGGGACAGGGAGGTGAACACTGAAGCTTTCTTT
TRBJ1-1,TRBV4-1,.,.,CASSQDPPYTEAFF,TGCGCCAGCAGCCAAGATCCCCCCTACACTGAAGCTTTCTTT
TRBJ2-1,TRBV2,TRBD2,.,CASSSRVLSGSTNEQFF,TGTGCCAGCAGTTCGCGGGTCCTTAGCGGGAGTACCAATGAGCAGTTCTTC
TRBJ2-7,TRBV28,TRBD2,.,CASWTSDNGEQYF,TGTGCCAGCTGGACTAGCGATAATGGCGAGCAGTACTTC
TRBJ2-7,TRBV7-8,TRBD1,few,CASSLRGPQGVEQYF,TGTGCCAGCAGCTTACGCGGCCCTCAGGGGGTCGAGCAGTACTTC
TRBJ1-2,TRBV14,TRBD1,.,CASSLSRQGGYTF,TGTGCCAGCAGCCTCTCGCGACAGGGTGGCTACACCTTC
TRBJ1-3,TRBV7-9,.,.,CASSFLGGDSDSGNTIYF,TGTGCCAGCAGCTTCCTCGGTGGAGACAGTGACTCTGGAAACACCATATATTTT
TRBJ2-5,TRBV11-3,TRBD2,once,CASSLFAREGVETQYF,TGTGCCAGCAGCTTATTTGCGCGGGAGGGAGTAGAGACCCAGTACTTC
TRBJ1-1,TRBV5-1,.,.,CASSFQGEAFF,TGCGCCAGCAGCTTCCAGGGGGAAGCTTTCTTT